This TCR beta chain was recorded in a study of regulatory T cells in long-lasting Graves disease. This clonotype was counted between two and nine times. Antigen specificity is unknown. Time point of the sample: persistent/refractory GD, antithyroid drugs over 5 years with positive TRAb. Generation of the TCR library employed RNA extracted from PBMCs. The study's findings and limits: TCR diversity was lower in persistent Graves' patients than in newly diagnosed ones.

Researchers made TCR beta libraries by using iRepertoire HTBI primers and running Arm-PCR on CDR3 regions. MiXCR was run by TCRdb on the multiplex PCR reads, yielding one entry per CDR3 protein. The sample lists 700,000 or so distinct CDR3 sequences, about 30% occurring once. This sequence was found in a female donor with Graves disease. This sample comprised peripheral blood mononuclear cells (PBMCs), obtained when the disease was refractory, from a patient treated with antithyroid drugs.

The CDR3 here is CSPDWTGNTEAFF. In DNA form, the CDR3 reads TGCAGCCCCGACTGGACAGGGAACACTGAAGCTTTCTTT. This chain connects TRBV29-1 to TRBJ1-1; 7 bases agree with TRBD1. Trimming cost V 8 bases and J 1 base; bases outside gene matches: 7. CDR1 is SQVTM, CDR2 ANQGSEA, per germline. The CDR3 totals 13 residues.